The clone carrying this T cell receptor beta chain occurred a few times. Its antigen is as yet unknown. CDR1 is SGHKS, CDR2 YYEKEE, per germline (reference sequence). CDR3 length: 13 residues. Trimming removed 0 bases from V and 2 bases from J, with 6 bases in between. These data originate in a study of response to subunit inactivated influenza vaccine. TCRdb processed the RT-PCR reads anew with MiXCR; each CDR3 protein has one entry. The repertoire consists of 500,000 or so distinct CDR3 sequences, with approximately 11% occurring once and the leading ten covering approximately 12%. Study findings and constraints: The study's authors posited that every seasonal influenza vaccination enlists few new T cells.

The TCR sequence derives from a man aged 45-65 years who received an inactivated influenza vaccine. Sequenced here: PBMCs from blood, sampled roughly 6 weeks after vaccination. V usage is TRBV5-5 and J usage is TRBJ2-7; D call uncertain. The CDR3, as DNA: TGTGCCAGCAGCTTGGAGGCAACCTACGAGCAGTACTTC. It yields the protein CASSLEATYEQYF.